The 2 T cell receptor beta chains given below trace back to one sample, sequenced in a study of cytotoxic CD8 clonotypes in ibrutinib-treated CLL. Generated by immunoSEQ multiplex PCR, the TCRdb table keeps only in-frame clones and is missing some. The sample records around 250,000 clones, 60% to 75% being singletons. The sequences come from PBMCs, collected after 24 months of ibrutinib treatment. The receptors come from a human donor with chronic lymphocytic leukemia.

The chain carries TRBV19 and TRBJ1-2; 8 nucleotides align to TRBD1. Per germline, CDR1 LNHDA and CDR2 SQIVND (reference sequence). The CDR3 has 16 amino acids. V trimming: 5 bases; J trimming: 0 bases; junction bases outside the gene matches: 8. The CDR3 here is CASSQRQGSANYGYTF. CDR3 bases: TGTGCCAGTAGTCAACGACAGGGGAGTGCTAACTATGGCTACACCTTC.

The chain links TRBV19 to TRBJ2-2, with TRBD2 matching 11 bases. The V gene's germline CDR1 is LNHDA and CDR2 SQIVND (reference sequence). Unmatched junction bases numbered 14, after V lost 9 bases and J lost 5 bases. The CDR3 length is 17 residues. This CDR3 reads CASIEPGLAGRTGELFF. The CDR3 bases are TGTGCCAGCATTGAACCCGGACTAGCGGGTAGGACCGGGGAGCTGTTTTTT.